The next 8 T cell receptor beta chains were all read from a single sample in a study of blood T cell repertoires in COVID-19. Here immunoSEQ multiplex PCR was the method, and the copy in TCRdb shows in-frame clones only, minus some. Of about 300,000 clones listed, 80% to 95% are singletons. Sequenced input: PBMCs or T cells enriched from blood (not recorded which). The source is a young woman who had recovered from COVID-19.

The rearrangement links TRBV9 to TRBJ1-2; D gene ambiguous. The CDR3 is 16 amino acids. V was shortened by 6 bases and J by 3 bases, with 21 bases between the two germline ends. The germline CDR1 and CDR2 sequences are SGDLS and YYNGEE. This chain's CDR3 is CASTPGPDPRDYGYTF. The CDR3 bases are TGTGCCAGCACCCCAGGCCCGGATCCTCGCGACTATGGCTACACCTTC.

The V call is TRBV27, the J call TRBJ2-3; the match to TRBD2 covers 14 bases. Germline loops: CDR1 MNHEY, CDR2 SMNVEV (reference sequence). Losses at the gene ends were 4 bases for V and 7 bases for J; bases not matched to a gene: 7. The CDR3 totals 16 residues. CDR3 bases: TGTGCCAGCAGTTCACCGGGACTAGCGGGAGAATATACGCAGTATTTT. Its protein product is CASSSPGLAGEYTQYF.

This chain connects TRBV5-1 to TRBJ1-4, with 9 positions matching TRBD1. This CDR3 has 14 residues. Germline V CDR1 and CDR2: SGHRS, YFSETQ. V dropped 4 bases and J dropped 5; count of bases not matched to a gene: 3. The CDR3 region is CASSPGQGNEKLFF. CDR3 nucleotide sequence: TGCGCCAGCAGCCCAGGACAGGGGAATGAAAAACTGTTTTTT.

The chain has TRBV6-5 and TRBJ2-5; D not resolved. The germline gives CDR1 MNHEY, CDR2 SVGAGI. V dropped 9 bases and J dropped 0 bases, with 11 bases sitting between them. There are 13 residues in the CDR3. CDR3 protein: CASRLAHQETQYF. The CDR3 DNA sequence: TGTGCCAGTAGACTGGCCCACCAAGAGACCCAGTACTTC.

The sample holds one count of this clone. The V call is TRBV30, the J call TRBJ1-3; TRBD1 matches at 8 bases. Germline CDR1 is GTSNPN and CDR2 is SVGIG (reference sequence). CDR3 length: 15 residues. J lost 2 bases, V lost 5 bases, and 8 bases had no gene match. CDR3 amino acids: CAWGPGQGPGNTIYF. The CDR3, as DNA: TGTGCCTGGGGCCCTGGACAGGGCCCTGGAAACACCATATATTTT.

The chain uses TRBV3-1 (or the pseudogene TRBV3-2) and TRBJ1-6; D not certain. The CDR3 is made up of 13 amino acids. Germline V gene sequence: CDR1 LGHDT, CDR2 YNNKEL (reference sequence). Between the trimmed V and J ends, which lost 2 bases and 10 bases, there was a span of 9 bases. CDR3 protein: CASSQKPASPLHF. In nucleotides, the CDR3 is TGTGCCAGCAGCCAAAAACCAGCGTCACCCCTCCACTTT.

The chain uses TRBV7-2 and TRBJ1-1, with TRBD1 matching 8 bases. The CDR3 runs to 14 residues. V dropped 2 bases and J dropped 2; count of bases not matched to a gene: 1. Germline assignment: CDR1 SGHTA and CDR2 FQGNSA. The CDR3: CASSLQGANTEAFF. The DNA of the CDR3 is TGTGCCAGCAGCTTACAGGGGGCTAACACTGAAGCTTTCTTT.

This clone appeared a single time. The chain carries TRBV18 and TRBJ2-1; D uncertain. CDR3 length equals 16 residues. Per germline, CDR1 KGHSH and CDR2 LQKENI. V was trimmed by 2 bases and J by 7 bases, leaving 18 bases between them. CDR3 sequence (DNA): TGTGCCAGCTCACCAGTGAGCCCCCTCGGCAGGAATGAGCAGTTCTTC. It specifies CASSPVSPLGRNEQFF. The entire variable domain, with the rest obtained from reference TRBV18 and TRBJ2-1, is as follows: NAGVMQNPRHLVRRRGQEARLRCSPMKGHSHVYWYRQLPEEGLKFMVYLQKENIIDESGMPKERFSAEFPKEGPSILRIQQVVRGDSAAYFCASSPVSPLGRNEQFFGPGTRLTVL.